This record concerns one T cell receptor beta chain sequence. What this receptor recognizes is not known. No quality values exist for individual bases; no much larger clone is one base distant. This entry belongs to a study of control samples from healthy donors and cancer patients (dated by TCRdb to the early 2020s). Library prep was done by the immunoSEQ multiplex PCR assay. Entries here come from immuneACCESS through TCRdb and include only in-frame sequences with V and J called. Some clones fail to appear in such tables; in the studies checked, an unresolved V gene covers under half of the shortfall, and the cause of the remainder is unknown. The sample contains over 150,000 clones, roughly 92% of them found a single time. Together, the top ten hold roughly 1.3% of the sample. The CDR3 numbers 15 residues from cysteine through phenylalanine. The kept DNA is CDR3 alone, 45 bases in frame from the first base. V drops 4 bases and J drops 5 bases, leaving 17 bases in between. As encoded in the germline V gene, CDR1 is MNHEY while CDR2 is SVGAGI.

This clonotype was obtained from a woman between 18 and 30 years old in good health. What was sequenced was blood. Here the chain combines TRBV6-5 and TRBJ1-1; perhaps TRBD1 is the D gene, with 5 bases matching. The nucleotide sequence is TGTGCCAGCAGTTCACAGAACGGGGGTAAGACTGAAGCTTTCTTT. Its protein is CASSSQNGGKTEAFF.